This is a list of T cell receptor beta chains from one sample in a study of blood T cell repertoires in COVID-19. Clones were read by immunoSEQ multiplex PCR, and TCRdb kept only the in-frame ones, dropping some. The profile covers some 45,000 clones, with almost 85% appearing a single time and 23% taken by the ten largest. The specimen sequenced was peripheral blood. The source of these receptors is a woman in her fifties or sixties with acute or convalescent COVID-19. The CDR3 runs from the conserved cysteine through the conserved F or W. Fields, in order: D gene, J gene, V gene, CDR3 protein. A D gene is named only where the DNA matches it firmly.

D gene: TRBD1
J gene: TRBJ2-7
V gene: TRBV30
CDR3 protein: CAWSNSGTGGHEQYF

D gene: -
J gene: TRBJ1-3
V gene: TRBV2
CDR3 protein: CASSLSTGPGNTIYF

D gene: TRBD1
J gene: TRBJ1-4
V gene: TRBV6-5
CDR3 protein: CASRDRGDEKLFF

D gene: -
J gene: TRBJ1-1
V gene: TRBV29-1
CDR3 protein: CSVEGTRIGTEAFF

D gene: TRBD2
J gene: TRBJ2-3
V gene: TRBV29-1
CDR3 protein: CSVEPGGADTQYF

D gene: -
J gene: TRBJ1-2
V gene: TRBV9
CDR3 protein: CASSVGEGSGAHYGYTF

D gene: -
J gene: TRBJ2-7
V gene: TRBV10-3
CDR3 protein: CATRAADEQYF

D gene: -
J gene: TRBJ1-6
V gene: TRBV5-1
CDR3 protein: CASSSILGDSPLHF

D gene: TRBD2
J gene: TRBJ2-1
V gene: TRBV9
CDR3 protein: CASSVSGAYYNEQFF

D gene: -
J gene: TRBJ1-5
V gene: TRBV27
CDR3 protein: CASSLSRGNQPQHF

D gene: TRBD1
J gene: TRBJ2-1
V gene: TRBV4-1
CDR3 protein: CASSPDLTGGSYNEQFF

D gene: TRBD1
J gene: TRBJ1-5
V gene: TRBV19
CDR3 protein: CASSRRTGMVPGNQPQHF

D gene: -
J gene: TRBJ1-3
V gene: TRBV20-1
CDR3 protein: CSAPVGNTIYF

D gene: -
J gene: TRBJ1-4
V gene: TRBV7-7
CDR3 protein: CASSSQSEFNEKLFF

D gene: TRBD2
J gene: TRBJ2-3
V gene: TRBV6-2/TRBV6-3
CDR3 protein: CASSVGLAGADTQYF

D gene: TRBD2
J gene: TRBJ2-1
V gene: TRBV5-1
CDR3 protein: CASSPGLPASSEQFF

D gene: -
J gene: TRBJ2-4
V gene: TRBV7-9
CDR3 protein: CASSPHQDSIQYF

D gene: -
J gene: TRBJ1-3
V gene: TRBV3-1/TRBV3-2
CDR3 protein: CASSHTGSVFSGNTIYF

D gene: -
J gene: TRBJ1-3
V gene: TRBV4-2
CDR3 protein: CASSQDAETAPRNTIYF

D gene: TRBD1
J gene: TRBJ2-7
V gene: TRBV7-2
CDR3 protein: CASSKGQGTTYEQYF

D gene: -
J gene: TRBJ2-1
V gene: TRBV5-1
CDR3 protein: CASSDLGAGAYNEQFF

D gene: TRBD1
J gene: TRBJ2-1
V gene: TRBV24-1
CDR3 protein: CATSDPRTGTYNEQFF

D gene: -
J gene: TRBJ2-7
V gene: TRBV27
CDR3 protein: CASNKMGGVSEQYF

D gene: -
J gene: TRBJ1-2
V gene: TRBV6-1
CDR3 protein: CASSEAYNYGYTF

D gene: TRBD2
J gene: TRBJ2-4
V gene: TRBV19
CDR3 protein: CASSTLGLAGKNIQYF

D gene: TRBD1
J gene: TRBJ2-1
V gene: TRBV7-3
CDR3 protein: CASSSPGQGNNEQFF

D gene: TRBD2
J gene: TRBJ2-1
V gene: TRBV27
CDR3 protein: CASSLRLAHRNEQFF

D gene: -
J gene: TRBJ1-5
V gene: TRBV6-1
CDR3 protein: CASSETWSTRGNQPQHF

D gene: -
J gene: TRBJ1-4
V gene: TRBV5-5
CDR3 protein: CASSRTATNEKLFF

D gene: -
J gene: TRBJ2-3
V gene: TRBV7-9
CDR3 protein: CASSLDSADTQYF

D gene: -
J gene: TRBJ1-1
V gene: TRBV6-4
CDR3 protein: CASSGRGGTEAFF

D gene: -
J gene: TRBJ1-2
V gene: TRBV30
CDR3 protein: CAWHPTGGASGYTF

D gene: TRBD1
J gene: TRBJ1-2
V gene: TRBV6-5
CDR3 protein: CASRLGQGNGYTF

D gene: -
J gene: TRBJ1-5
V gene: TRBV24-1
CDR3 protein: CATSERQRNQPQHF

D gene: -
J gene: TRBJ1-1
V gene: TRBV7-2
CDR3 protein: CASNLGGLGNTEAFF

D gene: TRBD1
J gene: TRBJ1-4
V gene: TRBV5-6
CDR3 protein: CASSGDRGLKEKLFF

D gene: -
J gene: TRBJ2-2
V gene: TRBV7-2
CDR3 protein: CASSFPPLRTATGELFF

D gene: TRBD1
J gene: TRBJ2-7
V gene: TRBV4-3
CDR3 protein: CASSQTRDRGREQYF

D gene: TRBD1
J gene: TRBJ2-1
V gene: TRBV24-1
CDR3 protein: CATSDPPGQGKGEQFF

D gene: -
J gene: TRBJ1-4
V gene: TRBV18
CDR3 protein: CASSPRTAGDEKLFF

D gene: -
J gene: TRBJ2-7
V gene: TRBV10-3
CDR3 protein: CAIKGPGNSYEQYF

D gene: TRBD2
J gene: TRBJ2-7
V gene: TRBV7-3
CDR3 protein: CASSSGGKAYEQYF

D gene: -
J gene: TRBJ1-3
V gene: TRBV6-1
CDR3 protein: CASSAARGPGNTIYF

D gene: -
J gene: TRBJ1-2
V gene: TRBV29-1
CDR3 protein: CSARGSYGYTF

D gene: TRBD1
J gene: TRBJ1-2
V gene: TRBV3-1/TRBV3-2
CDR3 protein: CASSQGPGGPEGYTF

D gene: TRBD1
J gene: TRBJ2-2
V gene: TRBV2
CDR3 protein: CASSERTGSTGELFF

D gene: -
J gene: TRBJ1-1
V gene: TRBV3-1/TRBV3-2
CDR3 protein: CASSQERRIMNTEAFF

D gene: -
J gene: TRBJ2-2
V gene: TRBV7-6
CDR3 protein: CASSQTAQRSTGELFF

D gene: -
J gene: TRBJ2-5
V gene: TRBV7-2
CDR3 protein: CASSPSLGGQETQYF

D gene: -
J gene: TRBJ1-1
V gene: TRBV5-1
CDR3 protein: CASSLGIQVGENTEAFF

D gene: -
J gene: TRBJ2-7
V gene: TRBV11-1
CDR3 protein: CASSSSQGPYEQYF